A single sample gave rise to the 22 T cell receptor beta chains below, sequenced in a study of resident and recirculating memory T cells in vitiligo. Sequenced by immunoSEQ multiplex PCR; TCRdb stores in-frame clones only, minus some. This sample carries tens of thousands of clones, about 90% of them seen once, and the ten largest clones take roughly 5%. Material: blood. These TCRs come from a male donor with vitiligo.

CDR3: CASSLATGPPPYEQYF. The CDR3 region has the DNA TGTGCCAGCAGCTTGGCAACAGGGCCTCCCCCTTACGAGCAGTACTTC. The rearrangement joins TRBV28 to TRBJ2-7; possible D gene TRBD1, 6 bases. CDR1 MDHEN and CDR2 SYDVKM come from the germline V gene. The CDR3 is made up of 16 amino acids. V gave up 6 bases and J gave up 4 bases, with 22 bases separating them.

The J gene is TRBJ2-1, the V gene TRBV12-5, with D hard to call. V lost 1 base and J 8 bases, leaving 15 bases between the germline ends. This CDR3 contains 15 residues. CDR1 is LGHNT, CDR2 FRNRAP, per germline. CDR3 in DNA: TGTGCTAGTGGTTTGGGTTGGGCAGAGTTAGATGAGCAGTTCTTC. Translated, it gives CASGLGWAELDEQFF.

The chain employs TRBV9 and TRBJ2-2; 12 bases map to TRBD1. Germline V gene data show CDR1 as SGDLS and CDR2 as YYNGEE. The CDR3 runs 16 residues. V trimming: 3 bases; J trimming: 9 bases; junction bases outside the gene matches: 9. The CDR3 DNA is TGTGCCAGCAGCGCAAAAGGGACAGGGGGCTTCAGGGAGCTGTTTTTT. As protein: CASSAKGTGGFRELFF.

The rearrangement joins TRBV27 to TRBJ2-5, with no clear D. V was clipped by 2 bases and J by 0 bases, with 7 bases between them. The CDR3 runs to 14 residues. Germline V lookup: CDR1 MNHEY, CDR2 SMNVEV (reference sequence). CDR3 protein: CASSLAVDQETQYF. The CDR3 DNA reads TGTGCCAGCAGTTTAGCGGTCGACCAAGAGACCCAGTACTTC.

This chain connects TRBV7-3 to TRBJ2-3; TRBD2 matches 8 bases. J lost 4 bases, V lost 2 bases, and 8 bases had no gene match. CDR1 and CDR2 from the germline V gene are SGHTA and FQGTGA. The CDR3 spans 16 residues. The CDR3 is CASSLQGSGTADTQYF. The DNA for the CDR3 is TGTGCCAGCAGCTTACAGGGTAGCGGGACCGCAGATACGCAGTATTTT.

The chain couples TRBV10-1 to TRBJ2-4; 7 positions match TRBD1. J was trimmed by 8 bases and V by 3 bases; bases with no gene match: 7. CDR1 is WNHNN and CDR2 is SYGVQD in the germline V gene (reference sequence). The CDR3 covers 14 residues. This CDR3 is CASSERDRGYIQYF. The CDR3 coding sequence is TGCGCCAGCAGTGAAAGGGACAGAGGTTACATTCAGTACTTC.

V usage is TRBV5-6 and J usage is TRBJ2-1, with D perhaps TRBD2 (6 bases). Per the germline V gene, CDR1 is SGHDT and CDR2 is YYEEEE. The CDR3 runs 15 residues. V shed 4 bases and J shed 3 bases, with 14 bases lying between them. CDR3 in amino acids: CASSQGDSHYNEQFF. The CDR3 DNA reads TGTGCCAGCAGCCAAGGGGACTCCCACTACAATGAGCAGTTCTTC.

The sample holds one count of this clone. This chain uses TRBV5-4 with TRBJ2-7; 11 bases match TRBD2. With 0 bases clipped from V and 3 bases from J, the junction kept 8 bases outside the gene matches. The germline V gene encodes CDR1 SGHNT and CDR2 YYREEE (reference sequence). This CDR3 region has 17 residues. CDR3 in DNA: TGTGCCAGCAGCTTGGGTCCCGGGACTAGCGGCTTCTACGAGCAGTACTTC. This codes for CASSLGPGTSGFYEQYF.

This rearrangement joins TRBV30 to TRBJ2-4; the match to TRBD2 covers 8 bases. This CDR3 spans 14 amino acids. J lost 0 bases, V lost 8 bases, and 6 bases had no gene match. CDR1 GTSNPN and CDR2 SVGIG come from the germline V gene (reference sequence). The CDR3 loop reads CAPRGGAAKNIQYF. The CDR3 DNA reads TGTGCCCCCCGGGGGGGGGCAGCCAAAAACATTCAGTACTTC.

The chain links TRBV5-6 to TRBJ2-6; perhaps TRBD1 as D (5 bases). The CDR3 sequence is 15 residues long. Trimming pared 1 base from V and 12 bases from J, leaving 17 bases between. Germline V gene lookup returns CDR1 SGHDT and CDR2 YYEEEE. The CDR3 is CASSLWGTYSAVLTF. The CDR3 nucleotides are TGTGCCAGCAGCTTGTGGGGCACCTACAGTGCCGTCCTGACTTTC.

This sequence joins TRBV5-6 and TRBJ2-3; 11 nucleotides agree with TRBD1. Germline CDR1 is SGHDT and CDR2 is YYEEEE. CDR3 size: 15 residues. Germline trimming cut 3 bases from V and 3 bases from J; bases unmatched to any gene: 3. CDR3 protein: CASSSGTGGTDTQYF. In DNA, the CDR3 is TGTGCCAGCAGCTCCGGGACAGGGGGAACAGATACGCAGTATTTT. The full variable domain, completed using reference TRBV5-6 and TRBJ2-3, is DAGVTQSPTHLIKTRGQQVTLRCSPKSGHDTVSWYQQALGQGPQFIFQYYEEEERQRGNFPDRFSGHQFPNYSSELNVNALLLGDSALYLCASSSGTGGTDTQYFGPGTRLTVL.

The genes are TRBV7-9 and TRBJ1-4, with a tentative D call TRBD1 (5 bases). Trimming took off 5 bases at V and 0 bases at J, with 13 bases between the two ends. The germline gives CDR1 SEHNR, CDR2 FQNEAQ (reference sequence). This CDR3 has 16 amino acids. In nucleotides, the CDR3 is TGTGCCAGCAGCATCGGGACTTCCGCAACTAATGAAAAACTGTTTTTT. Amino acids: CASSIGTSATNEKLFF.

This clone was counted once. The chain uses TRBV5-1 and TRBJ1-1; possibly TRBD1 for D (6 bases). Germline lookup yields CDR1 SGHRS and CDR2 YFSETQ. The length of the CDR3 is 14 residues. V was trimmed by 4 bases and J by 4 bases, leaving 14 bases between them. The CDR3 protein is CASSADRPGTEAFF. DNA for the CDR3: TGCGCCAGCAGCGCCGACAGGCCTGGCACTGAAGCTTTCTTT.

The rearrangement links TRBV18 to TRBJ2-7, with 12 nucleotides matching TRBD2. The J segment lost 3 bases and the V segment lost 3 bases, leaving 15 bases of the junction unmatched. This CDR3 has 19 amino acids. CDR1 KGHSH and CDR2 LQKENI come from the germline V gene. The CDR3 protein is CASSPRRLAGERSVYEQYF. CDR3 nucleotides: TGTGCCAGCTCACCCCGCCGACTAGCGGGAGAACGGTCGGTCTACGAGCAGTACTTC.

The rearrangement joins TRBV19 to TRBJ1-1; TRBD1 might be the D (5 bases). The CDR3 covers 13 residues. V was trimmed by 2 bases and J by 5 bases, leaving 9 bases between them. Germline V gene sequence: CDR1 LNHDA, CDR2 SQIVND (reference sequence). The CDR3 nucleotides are TGTGCCAGTAGTATATCAGGGTGGACTGAAGCTTTCTTT. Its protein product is CASSISGWTEAFF.

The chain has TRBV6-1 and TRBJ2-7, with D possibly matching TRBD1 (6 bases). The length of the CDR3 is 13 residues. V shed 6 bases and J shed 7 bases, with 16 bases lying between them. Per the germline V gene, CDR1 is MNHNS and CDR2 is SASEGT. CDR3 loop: CASRRASTGEQYF. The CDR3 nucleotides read TGTGCCAGCAGACGGGCAAGCACAGGGGAGCAGTACTTC.

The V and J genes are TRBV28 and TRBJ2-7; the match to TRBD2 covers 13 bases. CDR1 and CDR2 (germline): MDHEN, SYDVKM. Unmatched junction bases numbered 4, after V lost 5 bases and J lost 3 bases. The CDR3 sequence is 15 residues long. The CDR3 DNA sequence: TGTGCCAGCAGTATAAGGACTAGCGGGAGCTACGAGCAGTACTTC. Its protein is CASSIRTSGSYEQYF.

The CDR3, as DNA: TGTGCCAGCAGCTTAGGGCCCGCCGCCCCCCAAGAGACCCAGTACTTC. Translation gives CASSLGPAAPQETQYF. The chain employs TRBV7-6 and TRBJ2-5, with no clear D. The germline V gene has CDR1 SGHVS and CDR2 FNYEAQ. Trimming pared 1 base from V and 1 base from J, leaving 13 bases between. This CDR3 is built from 16 residues.

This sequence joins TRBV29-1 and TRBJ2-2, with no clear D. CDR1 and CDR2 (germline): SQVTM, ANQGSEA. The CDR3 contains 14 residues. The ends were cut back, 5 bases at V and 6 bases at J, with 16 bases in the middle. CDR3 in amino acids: CSVHLEVLPGELFF. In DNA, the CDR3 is TGCAGCGTTCATCTTGAGGTTTTGCCCGGGGAGCTGTTTTTT.

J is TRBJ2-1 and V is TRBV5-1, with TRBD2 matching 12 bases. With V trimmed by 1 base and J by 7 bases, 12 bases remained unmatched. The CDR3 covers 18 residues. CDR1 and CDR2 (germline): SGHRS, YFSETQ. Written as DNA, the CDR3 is TGCGCCAGCAGCTTGACAGGGGCCCGGCTAGCGGGAGGGAATGAGCAGTTCTTC. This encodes CASSLTGARLAGGNEQFF. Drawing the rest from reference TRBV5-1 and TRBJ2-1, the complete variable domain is KAGVTQTPRYLIKTRGQQVTLSCSPISGHRSVSWYQQTPGQGLQFLFEYFSETQRNKGNFPGRFSGRQFSNSRSEMNVSTLELGDSALYLCASSLTGARLAGGNEQFFGPGTRLTVL.

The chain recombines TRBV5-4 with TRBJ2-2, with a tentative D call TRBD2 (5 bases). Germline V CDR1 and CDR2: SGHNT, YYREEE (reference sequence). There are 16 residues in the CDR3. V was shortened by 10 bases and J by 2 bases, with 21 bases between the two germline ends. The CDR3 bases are TGTGCCGTTCTTAAAGGTGGTAGCGTTAACACCGGGGAGCTGTTTTTT. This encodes CAVLKGGSVNTGELFF.

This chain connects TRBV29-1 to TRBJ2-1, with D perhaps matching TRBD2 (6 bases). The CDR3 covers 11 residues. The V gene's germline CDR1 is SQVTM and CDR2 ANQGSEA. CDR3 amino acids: CKREVYNEQFF. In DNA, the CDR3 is TGCAAAAGGGAGGTGTACAATGAGCAGTTCTTC.